The table lists the clone carrying this T cell receptor (beta chain) with many counts. The antigen is not known. This specimen comes from a study of read filtering for tumor transcriptome and immune sequencing. The overall study: The cohort had some 17 men and under 15 women aged roughly 47 to 85, mean around 66 years.

Molecular barcoded adaptors covering alpha/delta and beta/gamma chains were used on approximately 400 ng RNA. TCRdb processed the reads anew with MiXCR; each CDR3 protein has one entry. The sample includes about 58,000 distinct CDR3 sequences, more than 9% of them seen just once. Findings of the study overall: The sorted CD138-negative fraction was a mixed bone marrow immune population, not purified T cells. Approximately 82% of IR-seq clonotypes had a single read, yet these held approximately 4% of reads.

The CDR3 totals 15 residues. Germline loops: CDR1 LNHDA, CDR2 SQIVND (reference sequence). V lost 4 bases to trimming and J lost 2 bases; unmatched junction nucleotides: 4. This sequence was found in a donor at least 40 years old with multiple myeloma. The rearrangement links TRBV19 to TRBJ2-7, with TRBD2 identical over 11 bases. Sample: a population of CD138-negative cells sorted from bone marrow. The chain's CDR3 is CASSTRLAGTYEQYF. The CDR3 DNA is TGTGCCAGTAGTACGCGACTAGCGGGGACCTACGAGCAGTACTTC.